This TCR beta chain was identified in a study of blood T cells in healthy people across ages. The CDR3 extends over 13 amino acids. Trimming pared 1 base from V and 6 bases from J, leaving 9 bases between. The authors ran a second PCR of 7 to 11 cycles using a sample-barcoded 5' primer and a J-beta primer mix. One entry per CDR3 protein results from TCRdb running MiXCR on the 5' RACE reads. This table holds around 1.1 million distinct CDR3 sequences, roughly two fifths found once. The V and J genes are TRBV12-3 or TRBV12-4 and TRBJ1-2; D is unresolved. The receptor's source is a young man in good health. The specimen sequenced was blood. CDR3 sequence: CASSLGAANGYTF. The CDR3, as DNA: TGTGCCAGCAGTTTAGGCGCAGCAAATGGCTACACCTTC.